The 7 T cell receptor beta chains below all came from one sample that was sequenced in a study of post-analysis software for immune sequencing data. Study-wide results and limits: Elevated frequency relative to controls characterized four or five TRBV segments in patients, TRBV5-6, TRBV5-1 and TRBV20-1 among them.

These receptors' antigens are unknown. Researchers reported that TCR beta cDNA libraries carried unique molecular identifiers. TCRdb fed the PCR reads into MiXCR, producing one record per CDR3 protein. The data hold 600,000 to 700,000 distinct CDR3 sequences, with 55% to 60% observed a single time. Sequencing was carried out using blood. The receptors were sampled from a girl aged 2-10 years with multiple sclerosis.

This sequence joins TRBV4-3 and TRBJ1-2; 9 bases match TRBD1. The V segment lost 1 base and the J segment 8 bases; nucleotides outside the gene matches: 5. In germline, CDR1 is LGHNA, CDR2 YSLEER. The CDR3 consists of 14 residues. The CDR3 loop is CASSQGTGVGGYTF. CDR3 coding DNA: TGCGCCAGCAGCCAAGGGACAGGGGTTGGAGGCTACACCTTC.

The genes are TRBV29-1 and TRBJ1-2, with 8 bases aligning to TRBD1. Germline CDR1 SQVTM, CDR2 ANQGSEA. CDR3 length: 11 residues. The ends lost 7 bases at V and 9 bases at J; junction bases unmatched: 7. The CDR3 loop reads CSAGQESSYTF. CDR3 coding DNA: TGCAGCGCGGGACAGGAGTCGAGCTACACCTTC.

The chain recombines TRBV29-1 with TRBJ2-3; D is possibly TRBD2 (6 bases). CDR3 length equals 16 residues. The germline gives CDR1 SQVTM, CDR2 ANQGSEA. The V end was cut by 0 bases, the J end by 1 base, with 14 bases between. Here the CDR3 reads CSVEDWREVGTDTQYF. CDR3 DNA: TGCAGCGTTGAAGATTGGAGGGAGGTGGGCACAGATACGCAGTATTTT.

CDR3: CASSFDRTLAKNIQYF. CDR3 nucleotides: TGTGCCAGCAGCTTCGACCGGACATTGGCCAAAAACATTCAGTACTTC. J is TRBJ2-4 and V is TRBV7-9; D is perhaps TRBD1 (5 bases). The V gene lost 3 bases and the J gene lost 1 base, with 13 bases spanning the gap. This CDR3 has 16 residues. Per the germline V gene, CDR1 is SEHNR and CDR2 is FQNEAQ (reference sequence).

The gene calls are TRBV27 and TRBJ1-5; D is unclear. The ends were cut back, 5 bases at V and 3 bases at J, with 5 bases in the middle. There are 12 residues in the CDR3. Germline values: CDR1 MNHEY, CDR2 SMNVEV (reference sequence). The CDR3 bases are TGTGCCAGCAGTCCCCACAATCAGCCCCAGCATTTT. The encoded protein is CASSPHNQPQHF.

The chain joins TRBV29-1 to TRBJ2-5; 11 bases map to TRBD1. V was pared by 4 bases and J by 0 bases, with 4 bases of the junction left unmatched. The germline V gene encodes CDR1 SQVTM and CDR2 ANQGSEA. The CDR3 length is 15 residues. The CDR3 here is CSVVGDRGYQETQYF. In nucleotides, the CDR3 is TGCAGCGTTGTTGGGGACAGGGGGTACCAAGAGACCCAGTACTTC. The full variable domain, in which reference TRBV29-1 and TRBJ2-5 provide the parts outside the CDR3, is SAVISQKPSRDICQRGTSLTIQCQVDSQVTMMFWYRQQPGQSLTLIATANQGSEATYESGFVIDKFPISRPNLTFSTLTVSNMSPEDSSIYLCSVVGDRGYQETQYFGPGTRLLVL.

The chain recombines TRBV6-5 with TRBJ2-1, with 9 bases matching TRBD1. Germline-derived CDR1 and CDR2 are MNHEY and SVGAGI. V gave up 5 bases and J gave up 15 bases; unmatched junction bases: 14. This CDR3 has 14 amino acids. The CDR3 region is CASSAGTGLNGLFF. In DNA form, the CDR3 reads TGTGCCAGCAGTGCCGGGACAGGGCTGAATGGTCTGTTCTTC.